What follows are 21 T cell receptor beta chains derived from one specimen sequenced in a study of identical twins. TCRdb re-called the 5' RACE reads through MiXCR, storing one row per CDR3 protein. The sample yields nearly 650,000 distinct CDR3 sequences, just over 7% seen once. The data also belong to a second study, concerning yellow fever vaccine responses in identical twins.

Sequencing input: PBMCs. These receptors were collected from a woman in her late teens or twenties in good health.

This clonotype occurred many times. The J gene is TRBJ2-2, the V gene TRBV29-1; tentatively, D is TRBD1 (6 bases). CDR3 length: 16 amino acids. The germline CDR1 and CDR2 sequences are SQVTM and ANQGSEA. V lost 4 bases, J lost 1 base, and 16 bases lay in between. The DNA for the CDR3 is TGCAGCGTTGTGTTATCTGGGACACTGAACACCGGGGAGCTGTTTTTT. Translated: CSVVLSGTLNTGELFF.

The sample holds a few counts of this clonotype. The chain couples TRBV20-1 to TRBJ1-1; D perhaps matches TRBD1 (5 bases). Germline V gene data show CDR1 as DFQATT and CDR2 as SNEGSKA (reference sequence). V was shortened by 1 base and J by 0 bases, with 9 bases between the two germline ends. The length of the CDR3 is 14 residues. Written as DNA, the CDR3 is TGCAGTGCTAGAGGGGACCCTATGAACACTGAAGCTTTCTTT. This translates into CSARGDPMNTEAFF.

In this sample, this clonotype turned up many times. The rearrangement links TRBV7-2 to TRBJ2-5, with D possibly TRBD2 on 6 matching bases. Trimming removed 3 bases from V and 5 bases from J, with 10 bases in between. The CDR3 is 13 amino acids. Germline V CDR1 and CDR2: SGHTA, FQGNSA. CDR3 DNA sequence: TGTGCCAGCAGCTTCAGGGCGGGGGAGACCCAGTACTTC. Its protein product is CASSFRAGETQYF.

The rearrangement joins TRBV5-1 to TRBJ2-1; 8 positions agree with TRBD2. The germline CDR1 and CDR2 sequences are SGHRS and YFSETQ. The V gene end was trimmed by 5 bases and the J gene end by 9 bases; junction bases not matched to a gene: 19. The CDR3 has 17 amino acids. As DNA, the CDR3 is TGCGCCAGCAGGTCGGCTGAGCGGGAGACCTTTAAGCTTGAGCAGTTCTTC. This gives the protein CASRSAERETFKLEQFF.

The V call is TRBV4-1, the J call TRBJ2-7; 8 positions agree with TRBD1. Losses at the gene ends were 0 bases for V and 3 bases for J; bases not matched to a gene: 13. There are 18 residues in the CDR3. CDR1 is MGHRA and CDR2 is YSYEKL in the germline V gene. CDR3 nucleotide sequence: TGCGCCAGCAGCCAAGATATCGGGGGCGCAGGGGGCTTCTACGAGCAGTACGTC. This codes for CASSQDIGGAGGFYEQYV.

This clonotype was counted between two and nine times. This chain uses TRBV10-3 with TRBJ1-1, with 8 bases lining up with TRBD1. Trimming removed 6 bases from V and 3 bases from J; junction bases left unmatched: 3. Germline V lookup: CDR1 ENHRY, CDR2 SYGVKD. This CDR3 has 13 amino acids. Here the CDR3 DNA reads TGTGCCATCAGGGACAGGGATGACACTGAAGCTTTCTTT. Its protein is CAIRDRDDTEAFF.

This sequence joins TRBV5-1 and TRBJ2-3, with a possible D match to TRBD2 (6 bases). The CDR3 consists of 14 residues. CDR1 SGHRS and CDR2 YFSETQ come from the germline V gene. V lost 4 bases and J 5 bases, leaving 14 bases between the germline ends. Written as DNA, the CDR3 is TGCGCCAGCAGCGGGTTGGGGACTCTAGATACGCAGTATTTT. It codes for CASSGLGTLDTQYF.

This clonotype was detected ten times or more. The V call is TRBV11-1, the J call TRBJ2-1; 9 bases fit TRBD2. Germline V gives CDR1 SGHAT, CDR2 FQDESV (reference sequence). Trimming removed 8 bases from V and 8 bases from J; junction bases left unmatched: 10. This CDR3 region has 14 residues. The CDR3 spells CASRMGTSIDEQFF. The CDR3 DNA reads as TGTGCCAGCCGGATGGGGACTAGCATCGATGAGCAGTTCTTC.

This clonotype was observed many times. This chain joins TRBV12-3 or TRBV12-4 and TRBJ1-5; possibly TRBD1 for D (5 bases). CDR3 length: 15 amino acids. The V and J ends lost 3 bases and 2 bases respectively, with 11 bases between them. CDR3 sequence: CASSFRGRGNQPQHF. DNA for the CDR3: TGTGCCAGCAGTTTTAGGGGAAGGGGCAATCAGCCCCAGCATTTT.

The rearrangement links TRBV6-4 to TRBJ2-1; D is ambiguous. V was pared by 0 bases and J by 5 bases, with 17 bases between. This CDR3 is 17 amino acids long. Germline loops: CDR1 MRHNA, CDR2 SNTAGT. CDR3 sequence (DNA): TGTGCCAGCAGTGACTCGGACGGCCTAGGGCCTCACAATGAGCAGTTCTTC. Its protein product is CASSDSDGLGPHNEQFF.

DNA for the CDR3: TGCAGTGCTAGAGACCCCGCGACAGGGTATCAAGAGACCCAGTACTTC. This encodes CSARDPATGYQETQYF. V gene TRBV20-1 combines with J gene TRBJ2-5; 7 bases align to TRBD1. Germline trimming cut 0 bases from V and 2 bases from J; bases unmatched to any gene: 9. The CDR3 is made up of 16 amino acids. Germline V lookup: CDR1 DFQATT, CDR2 SNEGSKA (reference sequence).

This clonotype has a count of ten or more. CDR3 in DNA: TGTGCCAGCAGTTTCAGGGGTGAGCAGTTCTTC. This sequence encodes CASSFRGEQFF. V gene TRBV12-3 or TRBV12-4 combines with J gene TRBJ2-1, with D perhaps TRBD1 (6 bases). CDR3 length equals 11 residues. Trimming left V 3 bases short and J 9 bases short, with 6 bases between.

This clonotype was seen many times. This chain links TRBV12-3 or TRBV12-4 with TRBJ2-1; 9 positions match TRBD2. The J segment lost 5 bases and the V segment lost 1 base, leaving 6 bases of the junction unmatched. The CDR3 consists of 16 residues. This chain's CDR3 is CASSLEGLAGNNEQFF. The CDR3 coding sequence is TGTGCCAGCAGTTTAGAGGGGCTAGCGGGGAACAATGAGCAGTTCTTC.

This chain uses TRBV10-3 with TRBJ2-5; 11 bases align to TRBD2. CDR3 length: 15 amino acids. Germline V gene sequence: CDR1 ENHRY, CDR2 SYGVKD. With 4 bases clipped from V and 2 bases from J, the junction kept 3 bases outside the gene matches. In nucleotides, the CDR3 is TGTGCCATCAGTGCGGGACTAGCGGATCAAGAGACCCAGTACTTC. Amino acid sequence: CAISAGLADQETQYF.

This clonotype was observed many times. The rearrangement links TRBV7-6 to TRBJ2-1, with TRBD2 identical over 7 bases. The J segment lost 2 bases and the V segment lost 4 bases, leaving 11 bases of the junction unmatched. The CDR3 totals 17 residues. Per the germline V gene, CDR1 is SGHVS and CDR2 is FNYEAQ. In nucleotides, the CDR3 is TGTGCCAGCAGCTCAGGAATCAGCGGGATTACCTACAATGAGCAGTTCTTC. Translation: CASSSGISGITYNEQFF.

This clonotype was recorded many times. At one end, the junction sequence differs from germline, possibly due to a read error. The chain carries TRBV20-1 and TRBJ1-2, with D perhaps matching TRBD1 (6 bases). Germline assignment: CDR1 DFQATT and CDR2 SNEGSKA (reference sequence). This CDR3 spans 11 amino acids. The CDR3 loop reads CSARTAYGCTF. In DNA, the CDR3 is TGCAGTGCTCGGACAGCCTATGGCTGCACCTTC.

This clonotype was seen more than once but under ten times. The chain joins TRBV27 to TRBJ2-6; 10 bases are shared with TRBD1. The V segment lost 5 bases and the J segment 0 bases; nucleotides outside the gene matches: 10. Germline V lookup: CDR1 MNHEY, CDR2 SMNVEV (reference sequence). The CDR3 consists of 19 residues. The CDR3 protein is CASSILGTGVDSGANVLTF. The DNA of the CDR3 is TGTGCCAGCAGTATCCTCGGGACAGGGGTCGACTCTGGGGCCAACGTCCTGACTTTC.

This clonotype was recorded a few times. This rearrangement joins TRBV15 to TRBJ1-1, with D maybe TRBD1 (6 bases). This CDR3 has 12 residues. Trimming left V 5 bases short and J 7 bases short, with 11 bases between. Germline V gives CDR1 LNHNV, CDR2 YYDKDF (reference sequence). CDR3 in DNA: TGTGCCACCAGCGTCGACAGGTATGAAGCTTTCTTT. This encodes CATSVDRYEAFF.

In its sample, this clonotype was seen many times. The rearrangement joins TRBV5-1 to TRBJ1-1; TRBD1 matches 7 bases. V lost 2 bases and J lost 8; bases outside the gene matches: 0. The CDR3 totals 11 residues. The germline V gene has CDR1 SGHRS and CDR2 YFSETQ. CDR3: CASSLGGEAFF. CDR3 in DNA: TGCGCCAGCAGCTTAGGGGGCGAAGCTTTCTTT.

This clonotype was recorded a few times. The CDR3 coding sequence is TGCAGTGCCGCGACGGTTTCGAACACCGGGGAGCTGTTTTTT. Translation: CSAATVSNTGELFF. The chain employs TRBV20-1 and TRBJ2-2; D not certain. V lost 6 bases, J lost 0 bases, and 11 bases lay in between. Per the germline V gene, CDR1 is DFQATT and CDR2 is SNEGSKA (reference sequence). The CDR3 runs 14 residues.

The V and J genes are TRBV5-6 and TRBJ2-1; D is perhaps TRBD2 (6 bases). CDR3 size: 18 residues. V dropped 0 bases and J dropped 3 bases, with 19 bases sitting between them. Germline V gives CDR1 SGHDT, CDR2 YYEEEE. This chain's CDR3 is CASSLGVSRERGYNEQFF. The CDR3, as DNA: TGTGCCAGCAGCTTGGGTGTCTCGCGGGAAAGGGGCTACAATGAGCAGTTCTTC.